This entry describes one T cell receptor beta chain. These data originate in a study of blood T cell repertoires in COVID-19. Trimming removed 3 bases from V and 7 bases from J; junction bases left unmatched: 8. The germline V gene encodes CDR1 ENHRY and CDR2 SYGVKD. This CDR3 comprises 14 residues. Sequenced by immunoSEQ multiplex PCR; TCRdb stores in-frame clones only, minus some. This sample carries roughly 340,000 clones, around nine tenths of them seen once, and the ten largest clones take 2.5% to 4%. This chain links TRBV10-3 with TRBJ2-7, with 8 bases aligning to TRBD2. The clonotype originates from a woman in her late teens or twenties who had recovered from COVID-19. Sequencing used peripheral blood. The CDR3 region is CAISDRGGWGEQYV. CDR3 nucleotide sequence: TGTGCCATCAGTGATCGGGGGGGCTGGGGAGAGCAGTACGTC.